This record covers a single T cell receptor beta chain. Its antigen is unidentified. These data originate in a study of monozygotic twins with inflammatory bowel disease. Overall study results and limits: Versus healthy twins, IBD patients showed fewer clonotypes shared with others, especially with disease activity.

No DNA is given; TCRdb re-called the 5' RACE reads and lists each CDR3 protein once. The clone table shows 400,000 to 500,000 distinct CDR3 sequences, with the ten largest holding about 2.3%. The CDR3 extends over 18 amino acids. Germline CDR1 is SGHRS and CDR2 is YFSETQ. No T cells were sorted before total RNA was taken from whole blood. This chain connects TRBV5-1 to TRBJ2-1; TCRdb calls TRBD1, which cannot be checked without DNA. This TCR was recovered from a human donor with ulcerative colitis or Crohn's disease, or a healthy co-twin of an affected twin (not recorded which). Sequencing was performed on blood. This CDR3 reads CASSARDPRDRYTNEQFF.